The entry below gives a single T cell receptor (beta chain) sequence along with its context. Its antigen is not yet known. No base-level quality is on record; no much larger clone is a single base apart. V is pruned by 10 bases and J by 1 base, leaving 7 bases of the junction without a gene match. Taken from cysteine to phenylalanine, the CDR3 has 14 residues. Only CDR3 DNA is held: 42 bases, read in frame from base 1. Taken from the germline V gene, the CDR1 and CDR2 loops are ENHRY and SYGVKD. At diagnosis, tumor, uninvolved tumor-adjacent lung and peripheral blood were collected and then preserved as a mix of FFPE and fresh-frozen material. For TCR repertoire profiling, the blood samples were analyzed as peripheral blood mononuclear cells. TCR beta CDR3 regions were sequenced from DNA using the immunoSEQ Assay. The authors processed their data as follows. To compute T cell density, TCR beta template counts were normalized to usable DNA, which was estimated by amplifying housekeeping genes. Using the preseqR package, richness was estimated by extrapolating to 120,000 templates for tissue samples and 400,000 templates for PBMC samples. Clonality was calculated as one minus Pielou's evenness. Tissue-enriched TCRs were identified by differential abundance testing using productive amino-acid clonotypes, minimum total count 5 and alpha 0.1. The Jaccard Index and the Morisita Overlap Index were used to measure how much the repertoires overlapped between compartments. TCR beta CDR3s were clustered by GLIPH together with public tetramer-defined viral CDR3s, and at least three viral sequences plus V-gene enrichment were required for viral motifs. TCRdb's version of the immuneACCESS table is confined to in-frame rearrangements and falls short of the full clone set. An unresolved V gene accounts for under half of the shortfall where checked; the remainder is of unknown origin. Clone size and the V and J calls come from that table; the DNA yielded D and trimming. The table for this sample lists around 48,000 clones; roughly 77% of them were counted only once. Together, the top ten hold around 16% of the sample.

The data are from a study of T cells in localized non-small cell lung cancer (dated by TCRdb to the early 2020s). In the study overall: T cell repertoires of more than 200 early-stage NSCLC patients were analyzed, with tumors being compared against uninvolved tumor-adjacent lungs. Of the NSCLC patients, around 130 were male and about 97 were female, and the mean age was around 66 years. The cohort consisted of approximately 220 treatment-naive NSCLC patients whose localized lung tumors had been resected.

Study-wide conclusions, independent of this receptor: Higher blood T cell density associated with longer overall survival, while higher adjacent-lung clonality associated with shorter survival. Because multi-region tumor sequencing was not done, intratumor heterogeneity could not be ruled out. The highest T cell clonality was observed in uninvolved tumor-adjacent lung, where clonality exceeded that of tumor, suggesting that antigenic responses were more focused in uninvolved tumor-adjacent lung. A median of approximately 62 of the top 100 tumor clones turned up in the paired uninvolved adjacent lung, and 25 to 30 of those clones also ranked among the top 100 of that same adjacent lung. Since the design was exploratory, TCR variables were selected using unadjusted p-values with no false-discovery rate correction.

Sequenced material: peripheral blood, taken before any cancer treatment. This sequence uses TRBV10-3 and TRBJ1-1; 9 nucleotides in the junction match TRBD1. This receptor was obtained from a man aged 40 to 70 with stage I squamous cell lung carcinoma. The DNA sequence is given as TGTGCCACTTCCGGACAGGGGAGGAACACTGAAGCTTTCTTT. The resulting protein is CATSGQGRNTEAFF.